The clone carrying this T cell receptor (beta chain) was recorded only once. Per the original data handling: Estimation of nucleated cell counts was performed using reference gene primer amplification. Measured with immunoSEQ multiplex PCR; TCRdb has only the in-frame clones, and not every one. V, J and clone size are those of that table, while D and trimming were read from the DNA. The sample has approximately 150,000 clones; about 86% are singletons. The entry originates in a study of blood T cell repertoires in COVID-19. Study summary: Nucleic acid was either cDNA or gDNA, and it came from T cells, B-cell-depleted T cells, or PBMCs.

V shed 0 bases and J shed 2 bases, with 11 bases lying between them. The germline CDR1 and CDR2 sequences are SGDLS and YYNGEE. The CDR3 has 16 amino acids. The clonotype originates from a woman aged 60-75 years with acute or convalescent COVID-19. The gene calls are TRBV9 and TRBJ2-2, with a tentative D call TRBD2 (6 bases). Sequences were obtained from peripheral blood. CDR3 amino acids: CASSVAGGPNTGELFF. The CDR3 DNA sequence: TGTGCCAGCAGCGTAGCCGGAGGGCCTAACACCGGGGAGCTGTTTTTT.